This T cell receptor beta chain was retrieved from a study of cytomegalovirus exposure and HLA in healthy donors. The donors were healthy bone marrow donors. PCR primers comprised 60 Vbeta and 13 Jbeta primers. Generated by immunoSEQ multiplex PCR, the TCRdb table keeps only in-frame clones and is missing some. The sample has more than 90,000 clones; around four fifths are singletons. Trimming at V came to 5 bases and at J to 4 bases, leaving 11 bases not matched to a gene. CDR1 is MGHDK, CDR2 SYGVNS, per germline. The CDR3 is 18 residues long. The rearrangement links TRBV25-1 to TRBJ2-2; 12 positions agree with TRBD1. The sample taken for sequencing was PBMCs. This clonotype was sampled from a man between 40 and 49 years old in good health and CMV-seronegative. As DNA, the CDR3 is TGTGCCAGCAGTAAAAACCGGGACAGGGGGCTTCGCACCGGGGAGCTGTTTTTT. It yields the protein CASSKNRDRGLRTGELFF.